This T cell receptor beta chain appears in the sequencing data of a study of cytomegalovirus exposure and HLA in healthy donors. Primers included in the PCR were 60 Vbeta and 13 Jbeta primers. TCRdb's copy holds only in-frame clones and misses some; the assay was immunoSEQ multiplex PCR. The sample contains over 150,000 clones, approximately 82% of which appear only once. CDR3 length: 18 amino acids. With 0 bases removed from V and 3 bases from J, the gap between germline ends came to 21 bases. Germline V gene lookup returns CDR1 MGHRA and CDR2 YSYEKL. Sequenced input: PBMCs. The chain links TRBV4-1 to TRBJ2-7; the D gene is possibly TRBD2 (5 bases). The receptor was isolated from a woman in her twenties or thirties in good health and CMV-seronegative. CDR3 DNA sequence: TGCGCCAGCAGCCAAGAACTTTGGACTCCACGGTTCGTCTACGAGCAGTACTTC. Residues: CASSQELWTPRFVYEQYF.